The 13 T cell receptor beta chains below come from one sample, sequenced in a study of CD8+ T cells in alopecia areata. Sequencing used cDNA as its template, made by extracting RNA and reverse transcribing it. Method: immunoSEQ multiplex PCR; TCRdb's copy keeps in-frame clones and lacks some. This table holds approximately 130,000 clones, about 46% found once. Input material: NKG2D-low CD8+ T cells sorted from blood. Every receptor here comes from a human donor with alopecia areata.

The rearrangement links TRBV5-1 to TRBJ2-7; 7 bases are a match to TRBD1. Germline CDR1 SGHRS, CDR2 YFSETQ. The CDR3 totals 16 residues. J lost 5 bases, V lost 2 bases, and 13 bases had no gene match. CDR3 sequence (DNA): TGCGCCAGCAGCTTTGGATTCGGACAGGCCCGAAACGAGCAGTACTTC. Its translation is CASSFGFGQARNEQYF. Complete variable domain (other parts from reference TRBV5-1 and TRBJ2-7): KAGVTQTPRYLIKTRGQQVTLSCSPISGHRSVSWYQQTPGQGLQFLFEYFSETQRNKGNFPGRFSGRQFSNSRSEMNVSTLELGDSALYLCASSFGFGQARNEQYFGPGTRLTVT.

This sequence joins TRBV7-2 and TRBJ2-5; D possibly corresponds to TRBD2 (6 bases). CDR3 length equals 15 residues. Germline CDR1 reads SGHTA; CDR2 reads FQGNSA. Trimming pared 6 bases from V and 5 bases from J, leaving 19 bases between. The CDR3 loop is CASSPTGSFGETQYF. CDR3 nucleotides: TGTGCCAGCAGTCCGACCGGGAGCTTTGGTGAGACCCAGTACTTC.

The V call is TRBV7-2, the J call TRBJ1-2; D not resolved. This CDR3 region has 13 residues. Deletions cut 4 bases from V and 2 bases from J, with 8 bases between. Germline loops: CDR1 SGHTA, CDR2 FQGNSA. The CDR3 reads CASSSGRNYGYTF. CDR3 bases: TGTGCCAGCAGCTCCGGGAGGAACTATGGCTACACCTTC.

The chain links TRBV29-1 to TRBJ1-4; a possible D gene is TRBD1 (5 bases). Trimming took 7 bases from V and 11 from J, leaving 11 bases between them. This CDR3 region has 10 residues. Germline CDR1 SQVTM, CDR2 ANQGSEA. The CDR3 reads CSALGGKLFF. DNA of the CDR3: TGCAGCGCGCTCGGGGGGAAACTGTTTTTT.

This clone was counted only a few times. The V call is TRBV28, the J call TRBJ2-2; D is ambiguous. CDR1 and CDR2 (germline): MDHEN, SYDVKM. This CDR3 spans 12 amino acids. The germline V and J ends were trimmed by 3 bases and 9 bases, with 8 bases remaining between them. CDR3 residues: CASSFPSRELFF. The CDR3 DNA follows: TGTGCCAGCAGTTTCCCAAGCCGGGAGCTGTTTTTT. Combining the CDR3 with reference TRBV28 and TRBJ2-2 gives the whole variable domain DVKVTQSSRYLVKRTGEKVFLECVQDMDHENMFWYRQDPGLGLRLIYFSYDVKMKEKGDIPEGYSVSREKKERFSLILESASTNQTSMYLCASSFPSRELFFGEGSRLTVL.

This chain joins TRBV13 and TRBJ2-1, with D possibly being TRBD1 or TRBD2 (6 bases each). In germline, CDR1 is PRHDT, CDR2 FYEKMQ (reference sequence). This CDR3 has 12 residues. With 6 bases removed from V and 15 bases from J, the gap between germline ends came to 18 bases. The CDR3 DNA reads TGTGCCAGCAGAAAAGGGGGTCAGGGACTGTTCTTC. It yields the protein CASRKGGQGLFF.

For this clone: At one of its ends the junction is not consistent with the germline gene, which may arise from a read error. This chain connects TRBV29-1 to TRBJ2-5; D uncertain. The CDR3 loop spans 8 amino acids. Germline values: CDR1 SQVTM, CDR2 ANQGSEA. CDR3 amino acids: CSVENQYF. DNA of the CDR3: TGCAGCGTTGAGAACCAGTACTTC.

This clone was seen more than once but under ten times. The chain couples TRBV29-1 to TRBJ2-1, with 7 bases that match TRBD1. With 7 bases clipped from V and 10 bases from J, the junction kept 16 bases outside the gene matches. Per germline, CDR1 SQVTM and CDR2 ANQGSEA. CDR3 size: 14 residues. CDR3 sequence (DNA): TGCAGCGACCGAGGGACAGTGGACAGCCTCGAGCAGTTCTTC. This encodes CSDRGTVDSLEQFF.

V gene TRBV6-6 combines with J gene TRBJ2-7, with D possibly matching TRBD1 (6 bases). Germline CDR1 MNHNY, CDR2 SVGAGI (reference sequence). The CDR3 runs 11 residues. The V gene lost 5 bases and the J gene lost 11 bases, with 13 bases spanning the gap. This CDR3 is CASSPGVVKYF. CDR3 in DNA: TGTGCCAGCAGTCCAGGGGTAGTCAAGTACTTC.

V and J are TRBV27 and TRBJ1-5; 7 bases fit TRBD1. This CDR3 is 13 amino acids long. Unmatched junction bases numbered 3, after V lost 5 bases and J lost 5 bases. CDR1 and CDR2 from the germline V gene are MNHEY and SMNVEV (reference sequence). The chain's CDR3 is CASSQGGDQPQHF. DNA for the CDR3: TGTGCCAGCAGTCAGGGGGGTGATCAGCCCCAGCATTTT.

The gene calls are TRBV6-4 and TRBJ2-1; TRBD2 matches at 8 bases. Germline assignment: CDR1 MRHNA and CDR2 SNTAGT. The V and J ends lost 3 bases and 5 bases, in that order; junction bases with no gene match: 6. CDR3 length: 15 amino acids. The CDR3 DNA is TGTGCCAGCAGTGAAACGACTAGCGCGAACAATGAGCAGTTCTTC. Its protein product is CASSETTSANNEQFF.

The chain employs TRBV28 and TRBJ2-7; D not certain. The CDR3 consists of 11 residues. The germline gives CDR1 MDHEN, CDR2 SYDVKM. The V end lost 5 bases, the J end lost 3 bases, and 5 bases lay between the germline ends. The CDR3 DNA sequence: TGTGCCAGCAGTCCCTACTACGAGCAGTACTTC. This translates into CASSPYYEQYF.

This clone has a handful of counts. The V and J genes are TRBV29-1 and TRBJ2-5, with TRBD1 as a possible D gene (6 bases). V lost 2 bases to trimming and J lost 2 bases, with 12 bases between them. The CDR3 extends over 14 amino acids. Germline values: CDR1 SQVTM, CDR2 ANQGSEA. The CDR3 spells CSVERDIPQETQYF. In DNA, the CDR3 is TGCAGCGTTGAAAGGGACATCCCTCAAGAGACCCAGTACTTC.